This T cell receptor beta chain emerged from a study of blood T cells in healthy people across ages. Unmatched junction bases numbered 4, after V lost 4 bases and J lost 8 bases. The CDR3 length is 12 residues. Per the germline V gene, CDR1 is SQVTM and CDR2 is ANQGSEA. Through a sample-barcoded 5' primer and a J-beta primer mix, a second PCR was run for roughly 7 to 12 cycles. TCRdb re-analysed the 5' RACE reads in MiXCR, keeping a single row per CDR3 protein. The sample shows about 650,000 distinct CDR3 sequences, about 50% of them seen only once. The authors isolated at least 6.5 million PBMCs per sample. This clonotype has just a few counts. The antigen is undetermined. Findings and limits, study-wide: A strong correlation between TCR beta diversity and naive T cell percentage was seen. Age advanced and TCR beta diversity per million T cells fell, roughly linearly.

Sequencing was performed on blood. V and J are TRBV29-1 and TRBJ2-1; TRBD1 aligns across 8 bases. This sequence was found in a woman of 80 years or more in good health. CDR3 bases: TGCAGCGTTGGAGGACAGGGCTATGAGCAGTTCTTC. Translated: CSVGGQGYEQFF.